Each of the 26 T cell receptor beta chains below was sequenced from the same sample in a study of PD-L1 blockade in urothelial cancer. Described time point: peripheral blood 6 weeks after treatment start. Some clones are missing from TCRdb's copy, which holds only in-frame ones; the method was immunoSEQ multiplex PCR. The repertoire consists of about 110,000 clones, with about 91% occurring once and the leading ten covering around 4%. Material: PBMCs, obtained around atezolizumab (anti-PD-L1) treatment. Receptors were obtained from a man between 60 and 75 years old with urothelial cancer.

This rearrangement joins TRBV4-3 to TRBJ2-7; 12 positions match TRBD1. CDR3 length: 15 amino acids. V was clipped by 4 bases and J by 2 bases; unmatched bases: 3. Germline V gene sequence: CDR1 LGHNA, CDR2 YSLEER. Here the CDR3 DNA reads TGCGCCAGCAGCCCCGGGACAGGGGGCCCCTACGAGCAGTACTTC. It yields the protein CASSPGTGGPYEQYF.

V is TRBV6-5 and J is TRBJ1-2; TRBD1 matches at 8 bases. The length of the CDR3 is 14 residues. Germline loops: CDR1 MNHEY, CDR2 SVGAGI. Losses at the gene ends were 5 bases for V and 4 bases for J; bases not matched to a gene: 6. The CDR3 is CASSDQTGAYGYTF. The CDR3 nucleotides read TGTGCCAGCAGTGACCAGACAGGGGCCTATGGCTACACCTTC.

The genes are TRBV5-4 and TRBJ2-3, with D possibly TRBD2 on 6 matching bases. Trimming pared 1 base from V and 3 bases from J, leaving 12 bases between. The CDR3 length is 15 residues. Germline V CDR1 and CDR2: SGHNT, YYREEE (reference sequence). CDR3 loop: CASSLSGPITDTQYF. Here the CDR3 DNA reads TGTGCCAGCAGCTTGAGCGGGCCGATTACAGATACGCAGTATTTT.

This chain uses TRBV2 with TRBJ2-7, with 7 bases matching TRBD1. The V gene end was trimmed by 7 bases and the J gene end by 3 bases; junction bases not matched to a gene: 3. Looked up from germline, CDR1 is SNHLY and CDR2 is FYNNEI. This CDR3 is 12 amino acids long. In DNA form, the CDR3 reads TGTGCCAGCAAGACAGGGAGCTACGAGCAGTACTTC. Its protein is CASKTGSYEQYF.

The chain has TRBV19 and TRBJ2-7; D is ambiguous. Germline CDR1 LNHDA, CDR2 SQIVND (reference sequence). The V end was cut by 9 bases, the J end by 5 bases, with 20 bases between. CDR3 length: 14 residues. CDR3 bases: TGTGCCAGCCGCGATCGGGTAGCTGAGGACGAGCAGTACTTC. Its protein product is CASRDRVAEDEQYF.

The CDR3 here is CASSHSRRPSADTQYF. The DNA of the CDR3 is TGTGCCAGCAGCCACAGTCGGCGTCCCAGTGCAGATACGCAGTATTTT. The chain carries TRBV7-8 and TRBJ2-3; no clear D gene. This CDR3 has 16 amino acids. Germline CDR1 reads SGHVS; CDR2 reads FQNEAQ. Trimming cost V 5 bases and J 4 bases, with 19 bases left between them.

The chain is built from TRBV7-9 and TRBJ2-5, with D maybe TRBD1 (6 bases). This CDR3 comprises 15 residues. Germline V gene lookup returns CDR1 SEHNR and CDR2 FQNEAQ (reference sequence). Trimming removed 3 bases from V and 1 base from J, with 12 bases in between. CDR3 in amino acids: CASSLGTRGQETQYF. Here the CDR3 DNA reads TGTGCCAGCAGCTTGGGGACAAGGGGCCAAGAGACCCAGTACTTC.

The chain uses TRBV15 and TRBJ2-7, with D maybe TRBD1 (6 bases). The CDR3 consists of 13 residues. Germline V lookup: CDR1 LNHNV, CDR2 YYDKDF (reference sequence). V lost 1 base and J lost 4, with 8 bases in between. The CDR3 loop is CATSRVRGYEQYF. Here the CDR3 DNA reads TGTGCCACCAGCAGAGTTAGGGGGTACGAGCAGTACTTC.

V gene TRBV7-2 combines with J gene TRBJ2-5, with TRBD1 matching over 10 bases. In germline, CDR1 is SGHTA, CDR2 FQGNSA. The CDR3 spans 15 residues. Trimming cost V 8 bases and J 5 bases; bases outside gene matches: 11. CDR3 region: CASGEFGDRGETQYF. The DNA of the CDR3 is TGTGCCAGCGGCGAATTTGGGGACAGGGGCGAGACCCAGTACTTC.

The chain carries TRBV5-4 and TRBJ1-3, with TRBD1 matching 8 bases. Germline lookup yields CDR1 SGHNT and CDR2 YYREEE (reference sequence). There are 15 residues in the CDR3. V lost 3 bases to trimming and J lost 2 bases; unmatched junction nucleotides: 4. DNA for the CDR3: TGTGCCAGCAGCTCCCGGACAGGGACTGGAAACACCATATATTTT. It translates to CASSSRTGTGNTIYF.

The chain carries TRBV2 and TRBJ1-1; a weak D match, TRBD1 (5 bases). The length of the CDR3 is 14 residues. Germline V CDR1 and CDR2: SNHLY, FYNNEI. The V and J ends lost 7 bases and 1 base respectively, with 13 bases between them. The DNA for the CDR3 is TGTGCCAGCATCCTCAGGGTAACGAACACTGAAGCTTTCTTT. Translation: CASILRVTNTEAFF.

There are a few counts of this clone. This chain connects TRBV6-4 to TRBJ2-5; 9 bases are a match to TRBD2. Losses at the gene ends were 5 bases for V and 5 bases for J; bases not matched to a gene: 6. The germline V gene has CDR1 MRHNA and CDR2 SNTAGT. The CDR3 sequence is 14 residues long. The CDR3 DNA is TGTGCCAGCAGTCTGACTAGCGGTAGGGAGACCCAGTACTTC. It specifies CASSLTSGRETQYF.

This clone was recorded only once. The rearrangement uses TRBV5-1 and TRBJ1-3, with D uncertain. The germline V gene has CDR1 SGHRS and CDR2 YFSETQ. V was clipped by 5 bases and J by 4 bases, with 10 bases between them. This CDR3 is 13 amino acids long. The CDR3 DNA sequence: TGCGCCAGCAGACTCGACGGGGGAAACACCATATATTTT. This codes for CASRLDGGNTIYF.

This clone was seen a few times. The chain employs TRBV4-1 and TRBJ1-3, with 8 bases matching TRBD1. Germline assignment: CDR1 MGHRA and CDR2 YSYEKL. The CDR3 runs to 15 residues. Unmatched junction bases numbered 4, after V lost 3 bases and J lost 3 bases. The CDR3 loop is CASSHDGTGGNTIYF. In nucleotides, the CDR3 is TGCGCCAGCAGCCACGACGGGACAGGTGGAAACACCATATATTTT.

This chain uses TRBV7-8 with TRBJ2-7; TRBD1 aligns across 7 bases. CDR1 is SGHVS and CDR2 is FQNEAQ in the germline V gene. J lost 2 bases, V lost 0 bases, and 1 base had no gene match. The CDR3 is made up of 14 amino acids. The CDR3 nucleotides are TGTGCCAGCAGCTTAGCGACAGGGACCTACGAGCAGTACTTC. It codes for CASSLATGTYEQYF.

This clone was seen a single time. The CDR3 loop reads CASSLWGRSDTQYF. In nucleotides, the CDR3 is TGTGCCAGCAGCTTGTGGGGGCGGTCAGATACGCAGTATTTT. The chain carries TRBV7-3 and TRBJ2-3; a weak D match, TRBD1 (6 bases). Germline CDR1 and CDR2: SGHTA and FQGTGA. CDR3 length: 14 residues. V lost 3 bases and J lost 4, with 11 bases in between.

The chain combines TRBV5-1 with TRBJ2-1, with 7 nucleotides matching TRBD2. From germline, CDR1 is SGHRS and CDR2 YFSETQ. V gave up 1 base and J gave up 7 bases; unmatched junction bases: 8. This CDR3 is built from 15 residues. CDR3 amino acids: CASSLLPMGGNEQFF. CDR3 DNA sequence: TGCGCCAGCAGCTTGCTCCCCATGGGGGGGAATGAGCAGTTCTTC.

Comment on this clone: Other DNA sequences in this sample translate to the same CDR3. The genes are TRBV4-2 and TRBJ2-7; D is undetermined. Per germline, CDR1 LGHNA and CDR2 YNFKEQ. The CDR3 has 13 residues. V was trimmed by 0 bases and J by 3 bases, leaving 6 bases between them. The CDR3 nucleotides are TGTGCCAGCAGCCAAGAGAGAGGCTACGAGCAGTACTTC. This gives the protein CASSQERGYEQYF.

This chain joins TRBV30 and TRBJ2-1; weak D call: TRBD2 (5 bases). The CDR3 runs 11 residues. CDR1 is GTSNPN and CDR2 is SVGIG in the germline V gene (reference sequence). Trimming took 4 bases from V and 9 from J, leaving 10 bases between them. CDR3 region: CAWKLVGEQFF. In DNA form, the CDR3 reads TGTGCCTGGAAACTAGTCGGTGAGCAGTTCTTC.

This clone was seen once. The chain employs TRBV19 and TRBJ1-2, with a possible D match to TRBD1 (5 bases). Trimming cost V 10 bases and J 8 bases, with 20 bases left between them. Germline V CDR1 and CDR2: LNHDA, SQIVND (reference sequence). The CDR3 has 13 amino acids. CDR3 sequence reads: CATKPDTTLGYTF. The CDR3 nucleotides are TGTGCCACCAAACCGGACACCACTCTCGGCTACACCTTC.

CDR3 region: CASSLARADTEAFF. The CDR3 bases are TGTGCCAGCAGCTTAGCGCGGGCAGACACTGAAGCTTTCTTT. The V gene is TRBV7-2, the J gene TRBJ1-1; D is uncertain. This CDR3 spans 14 amino acids. With 0 bases removed from V and 3 bases from J, the gap between germline ends came to 8 bases. Germline V gives CDR1 SGHTA, CDR2 FQGNSA.

The chain recombines TRBV18 with TRBJ2-5; D is ambiguous. V was trimmed by 1 base and J by 2 bases, leaving 5 bases between them. The V gene's germline CDR1 is KGHSH and CDR2 LQKENI. The CDR3 extends over 13 amino acids. This chain's CDR3 is CASSPRQQETQYF. CDR3 DNA: TGTGCCAGCTCACCACGGCAGCAAGAGACCCAGTACTTC.

This clone was seen once. This chain uses TRBV7-9 with TRBJ2-7, with 10 bases fitting TRBD2. The junction had 14 bases not matched to a gene; V was cut back by 5 bases and J by 1 base. CDR1 is SEHNR, CDR2 FQNEAQ, per germline (reference sequence). The CDR3 loop spans 18 amino acids. CDR3: CASSPPSGTSDPSYEQYF. Written as DNA, the CDR3 is TGTGCCAGCAGCCCTCCCTCCGGGACTAGCGATCCATCCTACGAGCAGTACTTC.

The chain combines TRBV19 with TRBJ1-1; the match to TRBD1 covers 7 bases. Germline V lookup: CDR1 LNHDA, CDR2 SQIVND (reference sequence). The CDR3 spans 15 residues. The V segment lost 1 base and the J segment 1 base; nucleotides outside the gene matches: 3. CDR3 DNA sequence: TGTGCCAGTAGTATAGGACAGGGTGGGAACACTGAAGCTTTCTTT. This codes for CASSIGQGGNTEAFF.

The V gene is TRBV2, the J gene TRBJ2-7; 10 bases are a match to TRBD2. The CDR3 covers 16 residues. V lost 6 bases, J lost 2 bases, and 10 bases stayed unmatched. Germline values: CDR1 SNHLY, CDR2 FYNNEI. The CDR3 nucleotides read TGTGCCAGCAGGTTAGGCTCTAGCGGGGGTGCCTACGAGCAGTACTTC. It encodes CASRLGSSGGAYEQYF. Combining the CDR3 with reference TRBV2 and TRBJ2-7 gives the whole variable domain EPEVTQTPSHQVTQMGQEVILRCVPISNHLYFYWYRQILGQKVEFLVSFYNNEISEKSEIFDDQFSVERPDGSNFTLKIRSTKLEDSAMYFCASRLGSSGGAYEQYFGPGTRLTVT.

The chain employs TRBV6-1 and TRBJ2-3, with 9 bases identical to TRBD2. Trimming at V came to 2 bases and at J to 3 bases, leaving 12 bases not matched to a gene. The CDR3 sequence is 18 residues long. The germline V gene has CDR1 MNHNS and CDR2 SASEGT. CDR3 amino acids: CASSEYRGGAYGTDTQYF. CDR3 in DNA: TGTGCCAGCAGTGAATATCGCGGGGGGGCTTACGGGACAGATACGCAGTATTTT.